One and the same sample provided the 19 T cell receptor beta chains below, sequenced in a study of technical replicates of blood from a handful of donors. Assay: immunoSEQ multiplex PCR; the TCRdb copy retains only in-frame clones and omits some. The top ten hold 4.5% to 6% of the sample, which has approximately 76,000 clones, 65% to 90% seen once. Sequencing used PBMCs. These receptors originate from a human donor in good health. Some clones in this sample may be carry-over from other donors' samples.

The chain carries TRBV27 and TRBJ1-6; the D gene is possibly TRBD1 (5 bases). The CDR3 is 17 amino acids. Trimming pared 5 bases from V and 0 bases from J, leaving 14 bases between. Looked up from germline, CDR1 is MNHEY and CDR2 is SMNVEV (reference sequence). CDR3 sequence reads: CASSHRRGSSYNSPLHF. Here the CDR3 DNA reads TGTGCCAGCAGTCACCGGCGGGGGAGCTCCTATAATTCACCCCTCCACTTT.

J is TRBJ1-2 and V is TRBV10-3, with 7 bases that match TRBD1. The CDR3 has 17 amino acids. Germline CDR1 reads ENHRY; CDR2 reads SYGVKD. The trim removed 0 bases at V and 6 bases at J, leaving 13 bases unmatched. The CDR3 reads CAISESKAGGNLDGYTF. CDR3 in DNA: TGTGCCATCAGTGAGTCGAAGGCAGGGGGGAACCTCGATGGCTACACCTTC.

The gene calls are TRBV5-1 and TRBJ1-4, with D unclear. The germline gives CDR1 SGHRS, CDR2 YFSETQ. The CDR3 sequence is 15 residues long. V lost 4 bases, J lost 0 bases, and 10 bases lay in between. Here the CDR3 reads CASSEPGATNEKLFF. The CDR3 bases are TGCGCCAGCAGCGAACCAGGTGCAACTAATGAAAAACTGTTTTTT.

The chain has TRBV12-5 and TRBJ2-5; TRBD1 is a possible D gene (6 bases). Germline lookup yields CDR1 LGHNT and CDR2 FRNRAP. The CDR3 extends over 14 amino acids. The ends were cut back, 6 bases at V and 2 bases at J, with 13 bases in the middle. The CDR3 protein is CASGTSTGQETQYF. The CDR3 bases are TGTGCTAGTGGCACATCGACAGGACAAGAGACCCAGTACTTC. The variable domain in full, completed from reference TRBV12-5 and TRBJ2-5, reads DARVTQTPRHKVTEMGQEVTMRCQPILGHNTVFWYRQTMMQGLELLAYFRNRAPLDDSGMPKDRFSAEMPDATLATLKIQPSEPRDSAVYFCASGTSTGQETQYFGPGTRLLVL.

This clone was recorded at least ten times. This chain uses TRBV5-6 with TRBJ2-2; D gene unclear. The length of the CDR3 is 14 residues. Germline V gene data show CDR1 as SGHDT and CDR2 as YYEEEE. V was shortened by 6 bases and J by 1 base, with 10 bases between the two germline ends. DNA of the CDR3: TGTGCCAGCAACTTACTTCGGAACACCGGGGAGCTGTTTTTT. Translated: CASNLLRNTGELFF.

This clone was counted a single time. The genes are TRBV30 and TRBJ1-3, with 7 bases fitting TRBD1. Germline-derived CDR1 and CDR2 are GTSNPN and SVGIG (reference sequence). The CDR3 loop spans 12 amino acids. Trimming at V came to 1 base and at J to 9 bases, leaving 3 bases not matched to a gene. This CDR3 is CAWSEGGGTIYF. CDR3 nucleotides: TGTGCCTGGAGTGAAGGGGGCGGCACCATATATTTT.

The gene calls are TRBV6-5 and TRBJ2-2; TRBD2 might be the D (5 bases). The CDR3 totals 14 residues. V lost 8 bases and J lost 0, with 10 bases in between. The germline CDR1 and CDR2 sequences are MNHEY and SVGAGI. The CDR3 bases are TGTGCCAGCCGGCGGGCCCCGAACACCGGGGAGCTGTTTTTT. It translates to CASRRAPNTGELFF.

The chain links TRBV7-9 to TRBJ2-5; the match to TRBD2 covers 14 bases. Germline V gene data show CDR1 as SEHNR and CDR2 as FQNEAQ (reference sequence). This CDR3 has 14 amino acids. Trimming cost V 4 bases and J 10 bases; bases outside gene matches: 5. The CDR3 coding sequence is TGTGCCAGCAGCTCACCGGGACTAGCGGGGGTCCAGTACTTC. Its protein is CASSSPGLAGVQYF.

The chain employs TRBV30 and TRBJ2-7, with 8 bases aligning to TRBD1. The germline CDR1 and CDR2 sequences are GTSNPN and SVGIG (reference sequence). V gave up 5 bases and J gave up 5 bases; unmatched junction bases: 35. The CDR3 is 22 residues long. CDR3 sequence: CAWVVFPLERSGSGQVLHEQYF. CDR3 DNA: TGTGCCTGGGTCGTATTCCCCCTAGAAAGATCGGGGTCGGGACAGGTACTCCACGAGCAGTACTTC. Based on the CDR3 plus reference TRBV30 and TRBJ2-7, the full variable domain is SQTIHQWPATLVQPVGSPLSLECTVEGTSNPNLYWYRQAAGRGLQLLFYSVGIGQISSEVPQNLSASRPQDRQFILSSKKLLLSDSGFYLCAWVVFPLERSGSGQVLHEQYFGPGTRLTVT.

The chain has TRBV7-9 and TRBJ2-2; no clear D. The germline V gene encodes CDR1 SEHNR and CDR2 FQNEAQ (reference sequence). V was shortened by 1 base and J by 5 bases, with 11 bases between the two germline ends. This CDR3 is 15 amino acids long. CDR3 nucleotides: TGTGCCAGCAGCTTAGTAGGCCCTAGGACCGGGGAGCTGTTTTTT. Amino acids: CASSLVGPRTGELFF. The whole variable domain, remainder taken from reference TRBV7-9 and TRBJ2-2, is DTGVSQNPRHKITKRGQNVTFRCDPISEHNRLYWYRQTLGQGPEFLTYFQNEAQLEKSRLLSDRFSAERPKGSFSTLEIQRTEQGDSAMYLCASSLVGPRTGELFFGEGSRLTVL.

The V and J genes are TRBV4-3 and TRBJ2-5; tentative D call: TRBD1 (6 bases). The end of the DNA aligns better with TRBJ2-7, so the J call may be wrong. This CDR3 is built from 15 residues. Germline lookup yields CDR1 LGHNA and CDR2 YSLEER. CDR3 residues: CASSQAIRTDYEQYF. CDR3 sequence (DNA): TGCGCCAGCAGCCAAGCGATAAGGACAGACTACGAGCAGTACTTC.

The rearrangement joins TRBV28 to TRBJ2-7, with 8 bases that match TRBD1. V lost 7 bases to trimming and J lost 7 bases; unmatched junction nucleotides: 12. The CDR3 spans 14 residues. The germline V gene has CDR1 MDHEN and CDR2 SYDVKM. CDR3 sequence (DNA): TGTGCCAGCAATACTCAGACAGGGGTAGAAGAGCAGTACTTC. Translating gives CASNTQTGVEEQYF.

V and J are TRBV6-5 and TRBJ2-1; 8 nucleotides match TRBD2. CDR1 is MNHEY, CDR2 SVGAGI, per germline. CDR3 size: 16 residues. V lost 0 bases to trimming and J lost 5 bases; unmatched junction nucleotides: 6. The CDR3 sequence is CASSYSRGAGDNEQFF. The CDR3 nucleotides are TGTGCCAGCAGTTACTCGCGCGGAGCGGGGGACAATGAGCAGTTCTTC.

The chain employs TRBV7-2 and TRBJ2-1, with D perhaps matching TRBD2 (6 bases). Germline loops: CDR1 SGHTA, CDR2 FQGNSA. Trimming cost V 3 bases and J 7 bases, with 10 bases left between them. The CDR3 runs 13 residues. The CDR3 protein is CASSFAGRNEQFF. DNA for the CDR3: TGTGCCAGCAGCTTTGCAGGGAGGAATGAGCAGTTCTTC.

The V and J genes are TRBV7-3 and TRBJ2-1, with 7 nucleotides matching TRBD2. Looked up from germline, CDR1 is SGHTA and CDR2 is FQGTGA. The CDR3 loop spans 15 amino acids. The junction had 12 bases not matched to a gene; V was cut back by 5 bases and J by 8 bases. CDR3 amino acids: CASSASGGSRDEQFF. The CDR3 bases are TGTGCCAGCAGCGCATCGGGCGGGAGTAGGGATGAGCAGTTCTTC.

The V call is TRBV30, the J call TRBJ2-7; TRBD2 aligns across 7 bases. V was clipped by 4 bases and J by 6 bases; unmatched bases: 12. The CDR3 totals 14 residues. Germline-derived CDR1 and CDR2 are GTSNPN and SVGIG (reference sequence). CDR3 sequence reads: CAWKFGGGEGEQYF. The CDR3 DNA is TGTGCCTGGAAGTTCGGTGGAGGGGAGGGCGAGCAGTACTTC.

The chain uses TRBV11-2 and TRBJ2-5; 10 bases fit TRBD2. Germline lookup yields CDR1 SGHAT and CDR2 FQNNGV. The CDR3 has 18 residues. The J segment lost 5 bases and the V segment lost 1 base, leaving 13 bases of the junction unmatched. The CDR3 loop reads CASSLVPPGSSGSETQYF. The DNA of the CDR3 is TGTGCCAGCAGCTTAGTCCCCCCGGGGTCTAGCGGGAGTGAGACCCAGTACTTC.

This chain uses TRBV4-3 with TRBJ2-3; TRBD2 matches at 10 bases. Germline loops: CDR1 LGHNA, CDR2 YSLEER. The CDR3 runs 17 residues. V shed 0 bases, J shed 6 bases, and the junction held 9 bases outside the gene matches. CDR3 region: CASSQDLTSGAGDTQYF. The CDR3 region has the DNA TGCGCCAGCAGCCAAGATCTAACTAGCGGGGCCGGGGATACGCAGTATTTT.

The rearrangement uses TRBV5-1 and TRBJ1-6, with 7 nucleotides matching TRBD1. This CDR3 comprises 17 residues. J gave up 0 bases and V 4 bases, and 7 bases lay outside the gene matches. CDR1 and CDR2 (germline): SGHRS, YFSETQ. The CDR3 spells CASSGPTGSSYNSPLHF. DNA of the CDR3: TGCGCCAGCAGCGGCCCGACAGGGAGCTCCTATAATTCACCCCTCCACTTT.